This T cell receptor beta chain was observed in a study of CD8+CD57+ T cells in acquired aplastic anemia. Turning to the study itself: CD4+ cells from healthy donors averaged approximately 9.8 million reads. Whole-study results and caveats: Patients and healthy controls showed no significant CD8+ Simpson's diversity difference.

CDR3 size: 18 residues. Germline-derived CDR1 and CDR2 are SGDLS and YYNGEE. J was trimmed by 3 bases and V by 3 bases; bases with no gene match: 8. About this clonotype: Antigen: not known.

Genomic DNA was employed as the template in profiling TCR beta VDJ and CDR3. A single record per CDR3 protein comes from TCRdb applying MiXCR to the reads. The table records roughly 200,000 distinct CDR3 sequences, approximately 57% of them present only once. Sample: sorted CD4+, CD8+, or CD8+CD57+ T cells (not recorded which) from PBMCs. The V call is TRBV9, the J call TRBJ2-5, with 16 bases identical to TRBD2. This TCR came from a human donor in good health. As DNA, the CDR3 is TGTGCCAGCAGCGCCATCGGGACTAGCGGGGGGGCGGAAGAGACCCAGTACTTC. Protein: CASSAIGTSGGAEETQYF.